This passage covers 25 T cell receptor beta chains from one sample sequenced in a study of blood T cell repertoires in COVID-19. Sequencing was performed with immunoSEQ multiplex PCR; in TCRdb, only in-frame clones are kept and a portion is missing. In the table there are roughly 180,000 clones, about 86% of which are singletons. The sequenced sample was PBMCs or T cells enriched from blood (not recorded which). The receptors were sampled from a woman between 45 and 60 years old in a cohort exposed to, infected with or recovered from COVID-19 (not recorded which).

This clone came up once. The rearrangement uses TRBV7-3 and TRBJ2-5; the D gene is possibly TRBD2 (6 bases). Trimming stripped 5 bases from V and 5 bases from J, with 15 bases between. The CDR3 length is 14 residues. Germline V gene data show CDR1 as SGHTA and CDR2 as FQGTGA. CDR3 sequence: CASSASGPGETQYF. The CDR3 nucleotides are TGTGCCAGCAGCGCCAGCGGGCCGGGGGAGACCCAGTACTTC.

V gene TRBV5-4 combines with J gene TRBJ1-1; 8 nucleotides align to TRBD1. The CDR3 length is 14 residues. Losses at the gene ends were 5 bases for V and 6 bases for J; bases not matched to a gene: 9. Looked up from germline, CDR1 is SGHNT and CDR2 is YYREEE (reference sequence). The CDR3 here is CASSRGQGKSEAFF. The CDR3 bases are TGTGCCAGCAGTCGAGGACAGGGCAAGTCTGAAGCTTTCTTT.

The chain has TRBV9 and TRBJ2-2, with 8 bases lining up with TRBD1. Germline values: CDR1 SGDLS, CDR2 YYNGEE. Unmatched junction bases numbered 6, after V lost 4 bases and J lost 4 bases. There are 15 residues in the CDR3. The CDR3 is CASSTRTGTTGELFF. CDR3 DNA sequence: TGTGCCAGCAGCACACGGACAGGGACCACCGGGGAGCTGTTTTTT.

This clone was recorded a few times. CDR3 bases: TGTGCCAGTAGTATGAGAGCAGATACGCAGTATTTT. It codes for CASSMRADTQYF. V usage is TRBV19 and J usage is TRBJ2-3; D ambiguous. Trimming cost V 3 bases and J 4 bases, with 5 bases left between them. The V gene's germline CDR1 is LNHDA and CDR2 SQIVND (reference sequence). The CDR3 runs 12 residues.

This clone was seen only once. The chain has TRBV11-2 and TRBJ2-1; TRBD1 matches 9 bases. Trimming took 6 bases from V and 0 from J; bases not matched to a gene: 15. The CDR3 is 19 amino acids. Germline loops: CDR1 SGHAT, CDR2 FQNNGV. In DNA form, the CDR3 reads TGTGCCAGCAGAGACGGGACAGGGTCTACCCCGAGCTCCTACAATGAGCAGTTCTTC. Translating it yields CASRDGTGSTPSSYNEQFF.

The chain carries TRBV10-1 and TRBJ2-7, with a tentative D call TRBD2 (6 bases). Germline V gives CDR1 WNHNN, CDR2 SYGVQD (reference sequence). Trimming left V 2 bases short and J 8 bases short, with 19 bases between. The CDR3 is 15 residues long. CDR3 bases: TGCGCCAGCAGTGAGCTGGGGACTGATCCTACGAAGCAGTACTTC. Translated, it gives CASSELGTDPTKQYF.

V is TRBV21-1 and J is TRBJ2-2; no check of the table's D call, TRBD1, against the DNA was made. TRBV21-1 has pseudogene status. The CDR3 runs 15 residues. The CDR3 protein is CASSKGTGGAGELFF. CDR3 coding DNA: TGTGCCAGCAGCAAAGGGACAGGGGGCGCCGGGGAGCTGTTTTTT.

The V gene is TRBV30, the J gene TRBJ1-1; 8 bases agree with TRBD1. The ends lost 3 bases at V and 8 bases at J; junction bases unmatched: 11. From germline, CDR1 is GTSNPN and CDR2 SVGIG (reference sequence). This CDR3 has 14 amino acids. For the CDR3, the DNA is TGTGCCTGGAGCGTCAGGGGGCAATTACCGGAAGCTTTCTTT. It encodes CAWSVRGQLPEAFF.

In DNA form, the CDR3 reads TGTGCCAGCAGGAATCCGGGACTAGCGGAGCGAACTAGCACAGATACGCAGTATTTT. As protein: CASRNPGLAERTSTDTQYF. The chain has TRBV28 and TRBJ2-3; TRBD2 agrees at 11 bases. After removal of 6 bases from V and 0 bases from J, the junction contained 14 bases not matched to a gene. Germline V lookup: CDR1 MDHEN, CDR2 SYDVKM. The CDR3 has 19 residues.

This chain joins TRBV18 and TRBJ1-5, with 7 positions matching TRBD1. This CDR3 region has 14 residues. Germline V CDR1 and CDR2: KGHSH, LQKENI. With V trimmed by 3 bases and J by 6 bases, 5 bases remained unmatched. CDR3 DNA sequence: TGTGCCAGCTCACCGGACAGGTCTGGTCAGCCCCAGCATTTT. Protein sequence: CASSPDRSGQPQHF.

This rearrangement joins TRBV2 to TRBJ2-7; 11 positions match TRBD1. Germline V CDR1 and CDR2: SNHLY, FYNNEI. The CDR3 spans 15 residues. V dropped 4 bases and J dropped 7; count of bases not matched to a gene: 9. The CDR3 spells CASSVLDRGPAEQYF. In DNA, the CDR3 is TGTGCCAGCAGTGTATTGGACAGGGGGCCAGCTGAGCAGTACTTC.

This clone was seen a single time. J is TRBJ2-2 and V is TRBV6-2 or TRBV6-3; D may be TRBD2 (5 bases). Trimming took 5 bases from V and 7 from J, leaving 14 bases between them. The CDR3 consists of 14 residues. Germline assignment: CDR1 MNHEY and CDR2 SVGEGT. Here the CDR3 reads CASSRTGRGGELFF. CDR3 nucleotide sequence: TGTGCCAGCAGTCGAACGGGCCGGGGCGGGGAGCTGTTTTTT.

This clone was observed a handful of times. The rearrangement joins TRBV29-1 to TRBJ2-5; 10 bases align to TRBD1. CDR1 SQVTM and CDR2 ANQGSEA come from the germline V gene. Germline trimming cut 4 bases from V and 3 bases from J; bases unmatched to any gene: 8. The CDR3 runs 15 residues. The CDR3 loop is CSVGRDRGKKETQYF. CDR3 coding DNA: TGCAGCGTTGGACGGGACAGGGGCAAGAAAGAGACCCAGTACTTC.

This chain uses TRBV27 with TRBJ2-1; 7 nucleotides match TRBD1. The CDR3 contains 15 residues. Germline V lookup: CDR1 MNHEY, CDR2 SMNVEV (reference sequence). J lost 4 bases, V lost 5 bases, and 8 bases had no gene match. The CDR3 DNA reads TGTGCCAGCAGTCCGGGACAGTTGCCTTACAATGAGCAGTTCTTC. Its protein product is CASSPGQLPYNEQFF.

This clone was observed a handful of times. The chain combines TRBV7-9 with TRBJ2-5; no clear D gene. Trimming shortened V by 3 bases and J by 4 bases, and 12 bases separated the two germline ends. The germline gives CDR1 SEHNR, CDR2 FQNEAQ (reference sequence). The CDR3 sequence is 14 residues long. The CDR3 protein is CASSFPYTLETQYF. The CDR3 DNA reads as TGTGCCAGCAGCTTCCCATACACGTTAGAGACCCAGTACTTC.

On this clone itself: The junction differs from germline at one of its ends, possibly a read error. The chain employs TRBV6-5 and TRBJ2-5, with D possibly being TRBD1 (5 bases). The CDR3 has 12 residues. The V gene's germline CDR1 is MNHEY and CDR2 SVGAGI. DNA of the CDR3: TGTGCCAGCAGTTACTCGTCGACAGTTTGGGACTTC. This encodes CASSYSSTVWDF.

This rearrangement joins TRBV30 to TRBJ1-1; 8 nucleotides match TRBD1. The CDR3 is 12 amino acids. Trimming removed 1 base from V and 10 bases from J; junction bases left unmatched: 5. Looked up from germline, CDR1 is GTSNPN and CDR2 is SVGIG (reference sequence). The CDR3 sequence is CAWSEQGVRAFF. In DNA form, the CDR3 reads TGTGCCTGGAGTGAACAGGGGGTAAGAGCTTTCTTT. The complete variable domain, with remaining parts taken from reference TRBV30 and TRBJ1-1, reads SQTIHQWPATLVQPVGSPLSLECTVEGTSNPNLYWYRQAAGRGLQLLFYSVGIGQISSEVPQNLSASRPQDRQFILSSKKLLLSDSGFYLCAWSEQGVRAFFGQGTRLTVV.

The chain couples TRBV15 to TRBJ1-4; tentative D call: TRBD1 (5 bases). The CDR3 contains 16 residues. Germline V gives CDR1 LNHNV, CDR2 YYDKDF (reference sequence). V shed 3 bases and J shed 4 bases, with 15 bases lying between them. The CDR3 DNA follows: TGTGCCACCAGCAGGACCCAGACGGGGGGTAATGAAAAACTGTTTTTT. It yields the protein CATSRTQTGGNEKLFF.

This chain uses TRBV28 with TRBJ1-6; D unclear. The CDR3 contains 16 residues. V gave up 6 bases and J gave up 0 bases, with 12 bases separating them. Germline assignment: CDR1 MDHEN and CDR2 SYDVKM. For the CDR3, the DNA is TGTGCCAGCAGCAACTTGGGGAGCTCCTATAATTCACCCCTCCACTTT. Its translation: CASSNLGSSYNSPLHF. Supplemented by reference TRBV28 and TRBJ1-6, the full variable domain reads DVKVTQSSRYLVKRTGEKVFLECVQDMDHENMFWYRQDPGLGLRLIYFSYDVKMKEKGDIPEGYSVSREKKERFSLILESASTNQTSMYLCASSNLGSSYNSPLHFGNGTRLTVT.

The chain employs TRBV6-1 and TRBJ2-7; TRBD1 matches 7 bases. Germline trimming cut 7 bases from V and 4 bases from J; bases unmatched to any gene: 10. There are 14 residues in the CDR3. Per the germline V gene, CDR1 is MNHNS and CDR2 is SASEGT. The CDR3, as DNA: TGTGCCAGCAACAAAGGACAGGCCCCATACGAGCAGTACTTC. It yields the protein CASNKGQAPYEQYF.

The rearrangement uses TRBV10-3 and TRBJ2-5; D perhaps matches TRBD1 (5 bases). The germline V gene encodes CDR1 ENHRY and CDR2 SYGVKD. The CDR3 runs to 12 residues. Trimming took off 6 bases at V and 2 bases at J, with 7 bases between the two ends. The CDR3 protein is CAISRDQETQYF. CDR3 coding DNA: TGTGCCATCAGCAGGGATCAAGAGACCCAGTACTTC.

The rearrangement uses TRBV6-2 or TRBV6-3 and TRBJ2-5, with 10 bases lining up with TRBD2. This CDR3 contains 21 residues. J lost 5 bases, V lost 0 bases, and 21 bases had no gene match. The germline V gene encodes CDR1 MNHEY and CDR2 SVGEGT. CDR3 sequence (DNA): TGTGCCAGCAGTTACTCATCCGGGAGGGCTTCTAGCGGGGGTGACGGGGAGACCCAGTACTTC. Translation: CASSYSSGRASSGGDGETQYF.

CDR3 sequence: CASRRTGTNTGELFF. Here the CDR3 DNA reads TGTGCCAGCCGCCGGACAGGGACGAACACCGGGGAGCTGTTTTTT. The chain is built from TRBV27 and TRBJ2-2, with 8 bases lining up with TRBD1. Germline CDR1 reads MNHEY; CDR2 reads SMNVEV (reference sequence). CDR3 size: 15 residues. The V gene end was trimmed by 8 bases and the J gene end by 0 bases; junction bases not matched to a gene: 5.

The rearrangement uses TRBV4-2 and TRBJ1-4, with 9 bases aligning to TRBD1. There are 17 residues in the CDR3. CDR1 LGHNA and CDR2 YNFKEQ come from the germline V gene. After removal of 0 bases from V and 8 bases from J, the junction contained 10 bases not matched to a gene. CDR3 DNA sequence: TGTGCCAGCAGCCAAGACCCTTCGGGACAGGGCACCGAAAAACTGTTTTTT. This encodes CASSQDPSGQGTEKLFF.

This clone was seen once. The V call is TRBV5-4, the J call TRBJ2-3, with a weak D call TRBD1 (6 bases). Germline V gene sequence: CDR1 SGHNT, CDR2 YYREEE (reference sequence). This CDR3 has 15 residues. Trimming stripped 2 bases from V and 6 bases from J, with 16 bases between. CDR3 sequence: CASSFQLGAQDTQYF. The CDR3 DNA sequence: TGTGCCAGCAGCTTTCAGTTGGGGGCGCAGGATACGCAGTATTTT. Full variable domain (outside the CDR3, taken from reference TRBV5-4 and TRBJ2-3): ETGVTQSPTHLIKTRGQQVTLRCSSQSGHNTVSWYQQALGQGPQFIFQYYREEENGRGNFPPRFSGLQFPNYSSELNVNALELDDSALYLCASSFQLGAQDTQYFGPGTRLTVL.